This T cell receptor beta chain was recovered during a study of control samples from healthy donors and cancer patients. This clone was recorded once. TCRdb's table, derived via immunoSEQ multiplex PCR, lists solely in-frame clones and lacks some. This table has 95,000 to 150,000 clones, around 90% appearing once. V was trimmed by 1 base and J by 4 bases, leaving 14 bases between them. CDR1 KGHSH and CDR2 LQKENI come from the germline V gene. CDR3 length equals 16 residues. Source material: blood. The chain is built from TRBV18 and TRBJ2-1; TRBD2 might be the D (5 bases). The receptor comes from a man aged 40-55 years in good health. CDR3: CASSPQELVEYNEQFF. CDR3 nucleotides: TGTGCCAGCTCACCACAAGAACTAGTCGAGTACAATGAGCAGTTCTTC. Combining the CDR3 with reference TRBV18 and TRBJ2-1 gives the whole variable domain NAGVMQNPRHLVRRRGQEARLRCSPMKGHSHVYWYRQLPEEGLKFMVYLQKENIIDESGMPKERFSAEFPKEGPSILRIQQVVRGDSAAYFCASSPQELVEYNEQFFGPGTRLTVL.